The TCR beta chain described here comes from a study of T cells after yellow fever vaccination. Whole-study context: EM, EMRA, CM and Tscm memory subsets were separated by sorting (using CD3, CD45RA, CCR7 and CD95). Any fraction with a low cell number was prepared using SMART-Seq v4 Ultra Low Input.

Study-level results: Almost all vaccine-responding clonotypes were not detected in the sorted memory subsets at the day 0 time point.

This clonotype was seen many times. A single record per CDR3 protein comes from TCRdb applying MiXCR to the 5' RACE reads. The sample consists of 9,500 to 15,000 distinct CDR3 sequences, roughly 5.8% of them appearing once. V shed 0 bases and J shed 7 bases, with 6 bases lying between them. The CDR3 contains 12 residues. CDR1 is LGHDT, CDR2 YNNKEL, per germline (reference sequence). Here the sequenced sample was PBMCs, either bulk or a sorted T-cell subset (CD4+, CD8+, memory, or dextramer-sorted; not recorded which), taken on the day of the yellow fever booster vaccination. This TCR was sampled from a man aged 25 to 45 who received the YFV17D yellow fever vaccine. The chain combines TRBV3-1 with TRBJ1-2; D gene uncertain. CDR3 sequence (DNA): TGTGCCAGCAGCCAAGACATGACTGGCTACACCTTC. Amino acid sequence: CASSQDMTGYTF. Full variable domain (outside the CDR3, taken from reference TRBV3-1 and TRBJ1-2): DTAVSQTPKYLVTQMGNDKSIKCEQNLGHDTMYWYKQDSKKFLKIMFSYNNKELIINETVPNRFSPKSPDKAHLNLHINSLELGDSAVYFCASSQDMTGYTFGSGTRLTVV.